In this sample, the clone carrying this T cell receptor (beta chain) turned up a few times. Its cognate antigen is unknown. This record belongs to a study of response to subunit inactivated influenza vaccine. General study points: Authors suggested each seasonal flu vaccination may recruit only limited numbers of new T cells.

TCRdb independently ran MiXCR on the RT-PCR reads; one entry per CDR3 protein. The table shows more than 400,000 distinct CDR3 sequences, with 6% to 9% occurring only once. The CDR3 contains 19 residues. Trimming took 5 bases from V and 4 from J; bases not matched to a gene: 22. Germline CDR1 reads SGHAT; CDR2 reads FQNNGV. The sequence was collected from a man between 50 and 70 years old who received an inactivated influenza vaccine. V gene TRBV11-2 combines with J gene TRBJ2-5; 7 nucleotides line up with TRBD2. The starting material was PBMCs from blood, obtained 23 to 25 months after vaccination. In DNA, the CDR3 is TGTGCCAGCAGCCAACGCGGGGGACGAAGGGTATTACCCTCAGAGACCCAGTACTTC. Its translation is CASSQRGGRRVLPSETQYF.